This T cell receptor (beta chain) was sequenced for a study of blood T cell repertoires in COVID-19 (dated by TCRdb to between 2020 and 2021). Concerning the study at large: Samples from collaborators originated in the United States, Italy and Spain and spanned both the acute and convalescent phases of COVID-19. Where available, HLA class I and class II types were taken from metadata supplied by the sample provider and were not determined by assay-based typing. The material from the prospective study consisted of cDNA or gDNA derived from T cells, B-cell-depleted T cells, or PBMCs. Nearly every sample came with metadata listing a de-identified subject ID, COVID-19 status, age in years and sex. The dataset comprised deeply sampled blood TCRbeta repertoires from subjects exposed to, actively infected with, or recovered from COVID-19. The samples were drawn from the first 160 participants of the ongoing ImmuneRACE study and from over a thousand subjects provided by 6 global collaborators. The repertoires were released in a freely available public database intended as a resource for research on the immune response to SARS-CoV-2. Here is what the overall study found, with its caveats: The quantity of clinical and demographic metadata differed by source and by participant and was supplied without curation.

The CDR3 goes from the cysteine to the phenylalanine over 12 residues. The read is trimmed to its CDR3 DNA, 36 bases read in frame from base 1. V gives up 4 bases and J gives up 2 bases, and the segment between their germline ends measures 6 bases. In the germline V gene, CDR1 corresponds to SQVTM and CDR2 to ANQGSEA. At one collaborating source in Seattle, patients were enrolled during active infection and were followed longitudinally through the course of disease. Whole blood was collected in K2EDTA tubes by collaborating institutions according to the institutions' own protocols. For TCRbeta analysis, collaborators shipped samples as frozen whole blood, isolated PBMCs, or DNA extracted from either of those sample types. This clone appeared a few times. No antigen is known for it. No much larger clone exists at a distance of one base, and base qualities are not known. TCRbeta CDR3 regions were amplified from genomic DNA by means of the immunoSEQ Assay, a bias-controlled multiplex PCR. In the paper's pipeline: The number of nucleated cells in each sample was estimated from the amplification of reference gene primers within the assay. To quantify the absolute abundance of each unique TCRbeta CDR3 rearrangement, sequence reads were collapsed and filtered. Productive Simpson clonality was computed per sample as the square root of Simpson's diversity index over productive rearrangements. TCRdb holds this immuneACCESS table with in-frame rearrangements only. Some clones are missing; in checked studies, unresolved V genes explain under half, and the rest has no known cause. V and J calls and clone size come straight from that table; D and trimming were deduced from the DNA. Across this sample there are roughly 320,000 clones, with roughly 86% seen only once. The ten biggest clones cover 1.5% to 2% of the sample.

The chain is encoded by TRBV29-1 joined to TRBJ1-5; the D segment could be TRBD1, given 6 matching bases. The sequencing input was peripheral blood. This receptor was obtained from a young woman with COVID-19, enrolled during active disease. In nucleotides, the sequence is TGCAGCGTTGGACAGGGCAATCAGCCCCAGCATTTT. This gives the protein CSVGQGNQPQHF. Supplemented by the reference TRBV29-1 and TRBJ1-5 proteins around the CDR3, the complete variable domain is SAVISQKPSRDICQRGTSLTIQCQVDSQVTMMFWYRQQPGQSLTLIATANQGSEATYESGFVIDKFPISRPNLTFSTLTVSNMSPEDSSIYLCSVGQGNQPQHFGDGTRLSIL.